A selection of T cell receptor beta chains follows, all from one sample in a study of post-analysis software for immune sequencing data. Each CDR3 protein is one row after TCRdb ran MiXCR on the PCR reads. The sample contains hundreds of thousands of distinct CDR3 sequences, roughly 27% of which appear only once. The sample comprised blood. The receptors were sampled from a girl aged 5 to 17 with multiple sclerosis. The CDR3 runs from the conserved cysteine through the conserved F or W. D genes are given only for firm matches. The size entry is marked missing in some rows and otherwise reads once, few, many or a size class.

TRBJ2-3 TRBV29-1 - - CSSDTDTQYF TGCAGCTCTGACACAGATACGCAGTATTTT
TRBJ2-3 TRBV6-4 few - CASSRERSSDTQYF TGTGCCAGCAGCAGGGAGCGGAGTTCAGATACGCAGTATTTT
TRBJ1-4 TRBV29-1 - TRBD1 CSVHAGGREKLFF TGCAGCGTTCACGCAGGGGGACGAGAAAAACTGTTTTTT
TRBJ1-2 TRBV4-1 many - CASSQTGNGYTF TGCGCCAGCAGCCAAACAGGGAATGGCTACACCTTC
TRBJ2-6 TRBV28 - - CASSLIGPVGSGANVLTF TGTGCCAGCAGTTTAATCGGACCAGTGGGCTCTGGGGCCAACGTCCTGACTTTC
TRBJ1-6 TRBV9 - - CASSVAQGTNSPLHF TGTGCCAGCAGCGTAGCTCAGGGGACGAATTCACCCCTCCACTTT
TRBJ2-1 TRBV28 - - CASSFQVYNEQFF TGTGCCAGCAGTTTTCAAGTATACAATGAGCAGTTCTTC
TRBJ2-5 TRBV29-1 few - CSVRQVAETQYF TGCAGCGTTCGACAGGTAGCAGAGACCCAGTACTTC
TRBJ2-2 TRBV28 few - CASSLRQLNTGELFF TGTGCCAGCAGTTTAAGACAGCTGAACACCGGGGAGCTGTTTTTT
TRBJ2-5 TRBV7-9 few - CASSLGRAGLNQETQYF TGTGCCAGCAGCTTAGGCCGGGCGGGGCTAAACCAAGAGACCCAGTACTTC
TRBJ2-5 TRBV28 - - CASSHQYQETQYF TGTGCCAGCAGTCATCAGTACCAAGAGACCCAGTACTTC
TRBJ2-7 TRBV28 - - CASSARTGYEQYF TGTGCCAGCTCAGCAAGGACCGGCTACGAGCAGTACTTC
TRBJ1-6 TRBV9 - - CASSRDTGKGFYNSPLHF TGTGCCAGCAGCCGAGATACAGGGAAGGGCTTCTATAATTCACCCCTCCACTTT
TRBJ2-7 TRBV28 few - CASSRNRAQYF TGTGCCAGCAGTCGAAATCGGGCGCAGTACTTC
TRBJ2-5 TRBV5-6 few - CASSSKGEVPETQYF TGTGCCAGCAGCTCGAAGGGGGAGGTGCCGGAGACCCAGTACTTC
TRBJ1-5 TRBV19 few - CASSTDRRNQPQHF TGTGCCAGTAGTACGGACAGAAGGAATCAGCCCCAGCATTTT
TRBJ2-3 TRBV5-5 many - CASSNVGDSTDTQYF TGTGCCAGCAGCAATGTGGGGGATAGCACAGATACGCAGTATTTT
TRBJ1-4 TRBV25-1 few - CASNRTSGKEKLFF TGTGCCAGCAATCGGACTAGCGGGAAGGAAAAACTGTTTTTT
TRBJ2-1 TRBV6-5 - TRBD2 CASSYSPGTSRYYNEQFF TGTGCCAGCAGTTACTCCCCGGGGACTAGCCGGTACTACAATGAGCAGTTCTTC
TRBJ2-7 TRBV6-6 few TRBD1 CASRPGTGYEQYF TGTGCCAGCAGACCCGGGACAGGTTACGAGCAGTACTTC
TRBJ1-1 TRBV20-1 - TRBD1 CSARDPLDRGWGTEAFF TGCAGTGCTAGAGATCCCCTAGACAGGGGGTGGGGCACTGAAGCTTTCTTT
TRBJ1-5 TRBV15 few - CATSRVREGQPQHF TGTGCCACCAGCAGAGTCAGGGAGGGTCAGCCCCAGCATTTT
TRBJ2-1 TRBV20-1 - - CSAGLVPHEQFF TGCAGTGCCGGCCTAGTCCCCCATGAGCAGTTCTTC
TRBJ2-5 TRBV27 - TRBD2 CASSPRLAAQVETQYF TGTGCCAGCAGTCCCAGACTAGCGGCTCAGGTGGAGACCCAGTACTTC
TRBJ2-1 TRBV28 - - CASSLRAEDYNEQFF TGTGCCAGCAGTTTAAGAGCGGAGGACTACAATGAGCAGTTCTTC
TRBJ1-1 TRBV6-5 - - CASSYQLLTGSNTEAFF TGTGCCAGCAGTTACCAACTCCTGACAGGTTCGAACACTGAAGCTTTCTTT
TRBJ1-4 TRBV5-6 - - CASSRAREKLFF TGTGCCAGCAGCCGGGCACGTGAAAAACTGTTTTTT
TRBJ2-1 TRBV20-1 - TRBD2 CSAGTSGPHNEQFF TGCAGTGCAGGGACTAGCGGGCCCCACAATGAGCAGTTCTTC
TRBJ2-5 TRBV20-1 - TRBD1 CSAVMQGEETQYF TGCAGTGCTGTCATGCAGGGGGAGGAGACCCAGTACTTC
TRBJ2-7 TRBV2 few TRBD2 CASNSGRAPYEQYF TGTGCCAGTAATAGCGGGAGGGCCCCCTACGAGCAGTACTTC
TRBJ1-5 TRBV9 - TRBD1 CASSEQGAFNQPQHF TGTGCCAGCAGCGAACAGGGGGCGTTTAATCAGCCCCAGCATTTT
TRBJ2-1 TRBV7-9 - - CASSLGATRNEQFF TGTGCCAGCAGCTTAGGGGCTACTAGGAATGAGCAGTTCTTC
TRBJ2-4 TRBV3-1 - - CACSPFRVAKNIQYF TGTGCCTGCAGCCCGTTCCGGGTAGCCAAAAACATTCAGTACTTC
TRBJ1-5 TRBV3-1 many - CASSQDISTVRPQHF TGTGCCAGCAGCCAAGATATTTCGACGGTTCGGCCCCAGCATTTT
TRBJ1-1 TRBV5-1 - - CASSLATRGTEAFF TGCGCCAGCAGCTTGGCCACGCGTGGCACTGAAGCTTTCTTT
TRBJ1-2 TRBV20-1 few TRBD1 CSARSPGGQVGYGYTF TGCAGTGCTAGATCGCCCGGGGGACAGGTCGGCTATGGCTACACCTTC